The 9 T cell receptor beta chains below come from one sample, sequenced in a study of blood T cell repertoires in COVID-19 (dated by TCRdb to 2020 to 2022). The library was generated by the immunoSEQ multiplex PCR assay. Here the immuneACCESS table is served through TCRdb, limited to in-frame sequences with V and J called. Missing clones are a known gap in these copies; in checked studies unresolved V genes cover under half, and the rest lacks a known reason. Across this sample there are 150,000 to 200,000 clones, with 88% seen only once. Clones ranked in the top ten supply around 4.8% of the sample. Sequencing input: peripheral blood. The receptors were gathered from a human donor in a cohort sampled during active COVID-19.

The gene calls are TRBV5-5 and TRBJ2-1, with TRBD2 matching 10 bases. CDR3 length: 16 amino acids. The V gene end was trimmed by 4 bases and the J gene end by 0 bases; junction bases not matched to a gene: 4. Germline V gives CDR1 SGHKS, CDR2 YYEKEE (reference sequence). CDR3 amino acids: CASSTSGDGSYNEQFF. The DNA of the CDR3 is TGTGCCAGCAGCACTAGCGGGGATGGCTCCTACAATGAGCAGTTCTTC.

The chain links TRBV7-2 to TRBJ2-7, with TRBD1 identical over 9 bases. V dropped 5 bases and J dropped 5; count of bases not matched to a gene: 10. The CDR3 has 15 amino acids. From germline, CDR1 is SGHTA and CDR2 FQGNSA. The CDR3 loop reads CASSPTGGAGNEQYF. CDR3 nucleotides: TGTGCCAGCAGCCCCACAGGGGGCGCAGGGAACGAGCAGTACTTC.

The chain links TRBV18 to TRBJ1-2, with D possibly matching TRBD1 (6 bases). The V and J ends lost 1 base and 5 bases respectively, with 11 bases between them. Per germline, CDR1 KGHSH and CDR2 LQKENI. The CDR3 loop spans 14 amino acids. CDR3 bases: TGTGCCAGCTCACCACAGGACAGTGAGTATGGCTACACCTTC. This codes for CASSPQDSEYGYTF. The full variable domain, in which reference TRBV18 and TRBJ1-2 provide the parts outside the CDR3, is NAGVMQNPRHLVRRRGQEARLRCSPMKGHSHVYWYRQLPEEGLKFMVYLQKENIIDESGMPKERFSAEFPKEGPSILRIQQVVRGDSAAYFCASSPQDSEYGYTFGSGTRLTVV.

The J gene is TRBJ1-1, the V gene TRBV19, with D uncertain. Trimming stripped 6 bases from V and 3 bases from J, with 14 bases between. CDR3 size: 14 residues. Germline V gene sequence: CDR1 LNHDA, CDR2 SQIVND (reference sequence). Written as DNA, the CDR3 is TGTGCCAGTAGGGAGACTGGATACGACACTGAAGCTTTCTTT. As protein: CASRETGYDTEAFF.

The chain combines TRBV3-1 (or the pseudogene TRBV3-2) with TRBJ2-7; D remains ambiguous. CDR1 is LGHDT and CDR2 is YNNKEL in the germline V gene (reference sequence). The CDR3 consists of 13 residues. The germline V and J ends were trimmed by 3 bases and 5 bases, with 11 bases remaining between them. The CDR3 loop reads CASSQTPGHEQYF. CDR3 DNA: TGTGCCAGCAGCCAGACACCAGGCCACGAGCAGTACTTC.

The chain recombines TRBV12-2 with TRBJ2-1; the DNA was not used to check the table's D call, TRBD1. TRBV12-2 represents a pseudogene. The CDR3 is 21 amino acids. This CDR3 reads CASRSPHRDRGCESSYNEQFF. The CDR3 DNA reads as TGTGCAAGTCGCTCACCCCACCGGGACAGGGGGTGTGAGAGCTCCTACAATGAGCAGTTCTTC.

The chain joins TRBV12-3 or TRBV12-4 to TRBJ2-1; tentative D call: TRBD2 (6 bases). The CDR3 is 13 amino acids. The V and J ends lost 3 bases and 4 bases respectively, with 7 bases between them. CDR3 loop: CASSLGLYNEQFF. CDR3 DNA: TGTGCCAGCAGTTTGGGACTGTACAATGAGCAGTTCTTC.

V gene TRBV4-3 combines with J gene TRBJ1-1; D remains ambiguous. Between the trimmed V and J ends, which lost 3 bases and 1 base, there was a span of 15 bases. The CDR3 sequence is 16 residues long. Germline lookup yields CDR1 LGHNA and CDR2 YSLEER. The CDR3 DNA reads TGCGCCAGCAGCCATGTCATGGGCGGGGAGAACACTGAAGCTTTCTTT. Encoded protein: CASSHVMGGENTEAFF.

The V and J genes are TRBV4-3 and TRBJ2-2, with D possibly being TRBD2 (6 bases). The CDR3 is made up of 14 amino acids. The germline CDR1 and CDR2 sequences are LGHNA and YSLEER. The V end lost 3 bases, the J end lost 6 bases, and 11 bases lay between the germline ends. CDR3 sequence reads: CASSQDRLAGELFF. The CDR3 DNA sequence: TGCGCCAGCAGCCAGGACCGACTAGCCGGGGAGCTGTTTTTT.